The T cell receptor (beta chain) under discussion was sequenced for a study of blood T cell repertoires in COVID-19 (TCRdb year 2020). In terms of the full investigation: Samples covering the acute and convalescent phases of COVID-19 were provided by collaborators in the United States, Italy and Spain. The prospective study material was composed of cDNA or gDNA derived from T cells, B-cell-depleted T cells, or PBMCs. Deeply sampled blood TCRbeta repertoires from subjects exposed to, actively infected with, or recovered from COVID-19 were included in the dataset. The repertoires were released in a freely available public database intended as a resource for research on the immune response to SARS-CoV-2. Samples came from the ongoing ImmuneRACE study (first 160 participants) plus 1,254 subjects from 6 global collaborators. Sample metadata almost always included a de-identified subject ID, COVID-19 status, age in years and sex. Where available, HLA class I and class II types were taken from metadata supplied by the sample provider and were not determined by assay-based typing.

Participants in the prospective study were aged about 18 to 100 years, lived in some 24 United States geographic areas, and enrolled through a virtual design. Cohort assignment in the prospective study relied on participant-reported clinical history from a screening survey and a study questionnaire. For ImmuneRACE Cohort 3, a participant was defined as recovered based on two consecutive negative NP/OP PCR tests, clearance by a healthcare professional, or resolution of symptoms. Mobile phlebotomists in the prospective study collected whole blood, serum and a nasopharyngeal or oropharyngeal swab from every participant. Participants in the prospective study had the option to provide additional blood draws and questionnaires over a roughly 2-month period. Before DNA extraction, blood samples from the prospective study were shipped at room temperature or frozen. TCRbeta CDR3 regions were amplified from genomic DNA by means of the immunoSEQ Assay, a bias-controlled multiplex PCR. Per the authors' processing: Nucleated cell counts per sample were estimated from amplification of reference gene primers within the assay. To quantify the absolute abundance of each unique TCRbeta CDR3 rearrangement, sequence reads were collapsed and filtered. Productive Simpson clonality was computed per sample as the square root of Simpson's diversity index over productive rearrangements. The immuneACCESS repertoire file appears here via TCRdb, limited to in-frame rearrangements. These files lack a portion of the clones; in checked studies, under half of the deficit traces to unresolved V genes, and the cause of the others is not known. Clonal size and the V and J genes are those of that table, whereas D and trimming came from the DNA. This sample gives 490,000 or so clones in total; roughly 90% of them show up just once. Together, the top ten hold around 1.9% of the sample.

Taken from cysteine to phenylalanine, the CDR3 has 14 residues. Just CDR3 DNA is preserved here, 42 bases in frame from base 1. CDR1 and CDR2, looked up from the germline V gene, are KGHDR and SFDVKD. V has 4 bases trimmed and J has 8 bases trimmed; junction bases matching no gene number 7. Broader findings and caveats from the paper: The quantity of clinical and demographic metadata differed by source and by participant and was supplied without curation.

The sample holds a few counts of this clone. Its target antigen remains unknown. Per-nucleotide qualities are absent, and no much larger clonotype sits a single base away. The material sequenced was PBMCs or T cells enriched from blood (not recorded which). This TCR derives from a middle-aged woman who had recovered from COVID-19. The chain is made from TRBV24-1 and TRBJ2-1, with 7 central nucleotides matching TRBD2. The CDR3 protein: CATSDPTSIHEQFF. The DNA sequence reads TGTGCCACCAGTGACCCGACTAGCATCCATGAGCAGTTCTTC.